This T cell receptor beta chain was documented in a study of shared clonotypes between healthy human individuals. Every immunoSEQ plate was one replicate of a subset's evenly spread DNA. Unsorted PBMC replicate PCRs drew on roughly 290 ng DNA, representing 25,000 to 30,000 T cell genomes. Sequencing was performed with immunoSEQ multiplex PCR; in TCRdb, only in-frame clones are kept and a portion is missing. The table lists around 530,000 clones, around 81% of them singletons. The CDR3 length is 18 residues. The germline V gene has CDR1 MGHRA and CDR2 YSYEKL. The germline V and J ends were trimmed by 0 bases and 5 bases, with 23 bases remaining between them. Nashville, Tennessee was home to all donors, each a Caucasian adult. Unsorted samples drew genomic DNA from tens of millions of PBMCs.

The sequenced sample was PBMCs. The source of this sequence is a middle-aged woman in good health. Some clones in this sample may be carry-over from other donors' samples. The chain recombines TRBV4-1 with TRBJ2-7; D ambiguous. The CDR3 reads CASSQERTFPLTGDEQYF. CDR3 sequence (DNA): TGCGCCAGCAGCCAAGAGAGGACCTTTCCCCTCACTGGGGACGAGCAGTACTTC.